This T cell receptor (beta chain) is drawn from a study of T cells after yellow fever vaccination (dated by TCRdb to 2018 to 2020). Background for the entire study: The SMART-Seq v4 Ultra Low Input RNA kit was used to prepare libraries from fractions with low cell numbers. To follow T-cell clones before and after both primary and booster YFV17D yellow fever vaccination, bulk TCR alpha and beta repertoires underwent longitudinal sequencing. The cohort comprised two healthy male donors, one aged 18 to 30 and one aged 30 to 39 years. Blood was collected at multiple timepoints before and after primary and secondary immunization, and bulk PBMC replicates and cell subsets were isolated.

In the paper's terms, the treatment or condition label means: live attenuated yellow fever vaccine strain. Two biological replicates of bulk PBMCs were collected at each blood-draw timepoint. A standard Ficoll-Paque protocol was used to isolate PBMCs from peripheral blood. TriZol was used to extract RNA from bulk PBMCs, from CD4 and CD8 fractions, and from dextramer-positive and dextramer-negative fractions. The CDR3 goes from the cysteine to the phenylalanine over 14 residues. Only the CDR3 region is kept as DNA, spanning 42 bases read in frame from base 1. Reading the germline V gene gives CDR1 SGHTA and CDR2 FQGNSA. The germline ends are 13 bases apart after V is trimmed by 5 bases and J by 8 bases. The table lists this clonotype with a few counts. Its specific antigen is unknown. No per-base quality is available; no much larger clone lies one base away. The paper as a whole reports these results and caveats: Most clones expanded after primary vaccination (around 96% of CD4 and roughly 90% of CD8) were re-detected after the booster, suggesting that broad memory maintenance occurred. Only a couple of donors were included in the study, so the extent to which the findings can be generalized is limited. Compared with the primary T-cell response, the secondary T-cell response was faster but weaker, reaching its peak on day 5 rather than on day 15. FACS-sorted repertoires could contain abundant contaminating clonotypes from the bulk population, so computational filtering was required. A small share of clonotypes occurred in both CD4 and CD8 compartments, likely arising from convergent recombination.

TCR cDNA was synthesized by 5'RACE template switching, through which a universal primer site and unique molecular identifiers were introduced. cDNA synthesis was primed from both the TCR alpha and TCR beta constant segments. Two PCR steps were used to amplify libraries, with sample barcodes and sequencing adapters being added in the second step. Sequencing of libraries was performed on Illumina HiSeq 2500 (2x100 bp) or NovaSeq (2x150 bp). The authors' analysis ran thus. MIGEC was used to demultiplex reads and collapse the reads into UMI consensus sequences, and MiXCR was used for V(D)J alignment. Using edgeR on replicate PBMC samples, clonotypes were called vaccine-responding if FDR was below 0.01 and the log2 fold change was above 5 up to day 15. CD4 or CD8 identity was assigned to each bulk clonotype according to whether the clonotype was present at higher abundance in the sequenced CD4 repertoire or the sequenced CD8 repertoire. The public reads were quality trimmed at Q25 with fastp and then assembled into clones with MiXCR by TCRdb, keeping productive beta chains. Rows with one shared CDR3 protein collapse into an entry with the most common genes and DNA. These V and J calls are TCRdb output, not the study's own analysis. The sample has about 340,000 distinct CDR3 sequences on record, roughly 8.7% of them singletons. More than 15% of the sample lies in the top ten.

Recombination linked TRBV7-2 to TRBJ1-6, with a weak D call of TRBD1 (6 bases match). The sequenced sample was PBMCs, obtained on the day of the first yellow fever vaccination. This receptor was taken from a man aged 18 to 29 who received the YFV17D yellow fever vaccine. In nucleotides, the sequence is TGTGCCAGCAGCCCGGACAGTGCTTATTCACCCCTCCACTTT. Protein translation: CASSPDSAYSPLHF.